This T cell receptor beta chain comes out of a study of shared clonotypes between healthy human individuals. Produced via immunoSEQ multiplex PCR; TCRdb's table is partial and in-frame only. This table holds 230,000 or so clones, over 50% found once. Study conclusions and caveats: The authors sampled blood alone, and tissue repertoires likely differ.

Details on this clone: Its antigen is not identified.

Everyone who donated was a Caucasian adult who lived in Nashville, Tennessee. CD4+ cell separation produced CD45RA+ naive and CD45RA-negative memory subsets. The germline CDR1 and CDR2 sequences are MGHRA and YSYEKL. V gave up 6 bases and J gave up 0 bases; unmatched junction bases: 8. There are 16 residues in the CDR3. This chain links TRBV4-1 with TRBJ2-1; 7 nucleotides agree with TRBD2. The sequencing input was memory CD4+ T cells sorted from blood. Subset meaning: CD45RA-negative fraction. The receptor was isolated from a man aged 25-45 years in good health. The CDR3 is CASRGRAGDSYNEQFF. The CDR3 region has the DNA TGCGCCAGCAGAGGGAGGGCGGGAGACTCCTACAATGAGCAGTTCTTC.